The 13 T cell receptor beta chains given below trace back to one sample, sequenced in a study of T cells in tuberculosis. Method: immunoSEQ multiplex PCR; TCRdb's copy keeps in-frame clones and lacks some. Of around 60,000 clones in the sample, 81% were seen once. Cells were sorted from thawed PBMC rested overnight and stained with GMM-loaded CD1B tetramer, viability dye and anti-CD3. The CD1B tetramers carried C32 glucose monomycolate purified from Rhodococcus equi. The sample comprised CD1b-GMM tetramer-negative cells sorted from PBMCs. The receptor source for this set is an adult woman with latent tuberculosis.

This clone has just a few counts. This rearrangement joins TRBV7-6 to TRBJ1-6, with 11 bases identical to TRBD1. There are 15 residues in the CDR3. V shed 3 bases and J 9 bases; nucleotides not matched to a gene: 4. CDR1 and CDR2 (germline): SGHVS, FNYEAQ. CDR3 DNA: TGTGCCAGCAGCTTCCGGACAGGGGGCTTTTCACCCCTCCACTTT. Protein product: CASSFRTGGFSPLHF. Full variable domain (rest looked up from reference TRBV7-6 and TRBJ1-6): GAGVSQSPRYKVTKRGQDVALRCDPISGHVSLYWYRQALGQGPEFLTYFNYEAQQDKSGLPNDRFSAERPEGSISTLTIQRTEQRDSAMYRCASSFRTGGFSPLHFGNGTRLTVT.

The chain uses TRBV2 and TRBJ1-5, with D possibly matching TRBD1 (6 bases). Trimming pared 6 bases from V and 1 base from J, leaving 13 bases between. The germline gives CDR1 SNHLY, CDR2 FYNNEI. CDR3 length equals 15 residues. The CDR3 nucleotides are TGTGCCAGCAGGCTCACAGGGATGAGCAATCAGCCCCAGCATTTT. Translating gives CASRLTGMSNQPQHF.

The J gene is TRBJ1-2, the V gene TRBV6-5; 10 positions agree with TRBD1. With 7 bases clipped from V and 7 bases from J, the junction kept 6 bases outside the gene matches. The CDR3 covers 13 residues. Germline V lookup: CDR1 MNHEY, CDR2 SVGAGI. The CDR3 spells CASNDRGLTGYTF. CDR3 nucleotides: TGTGCCAGCAACGACAGGGGGCTGACTGGCTACACCTTC.

This clone was detected once. The chain couples TRBV7-2 to TRBJ2-2, with 9 bases that match TRBD1. The CDR3 is 15 residues long. Per germline, CDR1 SGHTA and CDR2 FQGNSA. V dropped 4 bases and J dropped 5; count of bases not matched to a gene: 5. This CDR3 reads CASSSKTGGTGELFF. DNA for the CDR3: TGTGCCAGCAGCTCCAAGACAGGGGGGACCGGGGAGCTGTTTTTT.

This clone came up a few times. The V call is TRBV4-1, the J call TRBJ1-2, with no clear D. V lost 4 bases to trimming and J lost 2 bases, with 11 bases between them. Germline V lookup: CDR1 MGHRA, CDR2 YSYEKL. This CDR3 contains 14 residues. CDR3 sequence: CASSRAGGNYGYTF. CDR3 sequence (DNA): TGCGCCAGCAGCCGCGCGGGAGGGAACTATGGCTACACCTTC.

In this sample, this clone turned up once. V gene TRBV11-2 combines with J gene TRBJ2-4, with TRBD2 matching over 10 bases. Losses at the gene ends were 2 bases for V and 2 bases for J; bases not matched to a gene: 9. Per the germline V gene, CDR1 is SGHAT and CDR2 is FQNNGV. The CDR3 covers 18 residues. In DNA, the CDR3 is TGTGCCAGCAGCTTAAGCAGCGGGGGGGCCGGGACCAAAAACATTCAGTACTTC. Protein sequence: CASSLSSGGAGTKNIQYF.

This clone showed up just a few times. The chain uses TRBV4-2 and TRBJ1-3; 8 bases match TRBD1. Looked up from germline, CDR1 is LGHNA and CDR2 is YNFKEQ. The CDR3 has 16 residues. The V gene end was trimmed by 1 base and the J gene end by 3 bases; junction bases not matched to a gene: 5. DNA for the CDR3: TGTGCCAGCAGCCAAGTTCAGGGGGCTGGTGGAAACACCATATATTTT. It translates to CASSQVQGAGGNTIYF.

The genes are TRBV18 and TRBJ2-7, with 9 bases lining up with TRBD1. The CDR3 runs 14 residues. CDR1 KGHSH and CDR2 LQKENI come from the germline V gene. V trimming: 3 bases; J trimming: 4 bases; junction bases outside the gene matches: 4. Here the CDR3 DNA reads TGTGCCAGCTCACCGCTACAGGGGGCTTACGAGCAGTACTTC. This translates into CASSPLQGAYEQYF.

This sequence joins TRBV28 and TRBJ2-2; TRBD1 agrees at 7 bases. The V gene end was trimmed by 7 bases and the J gene end by 2 bases; junction bases not matched to a gene: 10. This CDR3 has 16 amino acids. Germline lookup yields CDR1 MDHEN and CDR2 SYDVKM. CDR3: CASKIRGFDNTGELFF. CDR3 nucleotides: TGTGCCAGCAAGATCAGGGGGTTCGATAACACCGGGGAGCTGTTTTTT.

This rearrangement joins TRBV7-2 to TRBJ2-4, with 9 nucleotides matching TRBD2. The V gene's germline CDR1 is SGHTA and CDR2 FQGNSA. The V segment lost 1 base and the J segment 3 bases; nucleotides outside the gene matches: 7. The CDR3 is made up of 17 amino acids. The CDR3 here is CASSLGGSGGYKNIQYF. In DNA form, the CDR3 reads TGTGCCAGCAGCTTAGGGGGTAGCGGGGGTTACAAAAACATTCAGTACTTC.

The chain uses TRBV10-3 and TRBJ1-5, with D tentatively TRBD1 (5 bases). The germline gives CDR1 ENHRY, CDR2 SYGVKD. The ends were cut back, 3 bases at V and 6 bases at J, with 12 bases in the middle. This CDR3 spans 14 amino acids. The CDR3 region is CAISEGVKGQPQHF. In nucleotides, the CDR3 is TGTGCCATCAGTGAAGGGGTTAAGGGTCAGCCCCAGCATTTT.

V usage is TRBV7-2 and J usage is TRBJ1-1; possibly TRBD1 for D (6 bases). Looked up from germline, CDR1 is SGHTA and CDR2 is FQGNSA. The CDR3 contains 14 residues. Between the trimmed V and J ends, which lost 5 bases and 1 base, there was a span of 11 bases. The CDR3 DNA is TGTGCCAGCAGCCTAGACAGGCCGAACACTGAAGCTTTCTTT. This translates into CASSLDRPNTEAFF. Full variable domain (missing parts from reference TRBV7-2 and TRBJ1-1): GAGVSQSPSNKVTEKGKDVELRCDPISGHTALYWYRQSLGQGLEFLIYFQGNSAPDKSGLPSDRFSAERTGGSVSTLTIQRTQQEDSAVYLCASSLDRPNTEAFFGQGTRLTVV.

The chain combines TRBV27 with TRBJ1-3; TRBD1 is a possible D gene (6 bases). V was shortened by 6 bases and J by 8 bases, with 14 bases between the two germline ends. Germline lookup yields CDR1 MNHEY and CDR2 SMNVEV (reference sequence). The CDR3 sequence is 13 residues long. The CDR3 nucleotides read TGTGCCAGCAGCAGGACAGCCGCGGACACCATATATTTT. Its translation is CASSRTAADTIYF.